This T cell receptor (beta chain) was recorded in a study of T cell responses to AZD1222 COVID-19 vaccine. Samples with a second dose at about 4 or about 12 weeks were pooled together. Whole-study results and caveats: Researchers took repertoire samples only after the peak T cell response had come. Regions 160-218 and 743-854 dominated among vaccine-associated CD4 TCRs spanning spike.

With regard to this clone: Its antigen is unknown.

TCRdb keeps only in-frame clones here, not all; method: immunoSEQ multiplex PCR. The sample holds some 200,000 clones, approximately 90% seen once. The sequence was collected from an adult who received the AZD1222 COVID-19 vaccine. The starting material was peripheral blood, obtained 28 days after the second AZD1222 dose.

CDR3 nucleotides: TGTGCCTGGAGTAGCAGGGTCAATGGCTACACCTTC. This sequence encodes CAWSSRVNGYTF. The V call is TRBV30, the J call TRBJ1-2, with D possibly matching TRBD1 (5 bases). In germline, CDR1 is GTSNPN, CDR2 SVGIG (reference sequence). V lost 2 bases and J lost 6, with 10 bases in between. The CDR3 runs to 12 residues.